The 11 T cell receptor beta chains below all came from one sample that was sequenced in a study of blood T cell repertoires in COVID-19. Profiled with immunoSEQ multiplex PCR; TCRdb holds only in-frame clones, not every one. This sample has approximately 65,000 clones, with more than 80% found just once. Sample: PBMCs or T cells enriched from blood (not recorded which). The receptor source for this set is a woman aged 40-49 years with acute COVID-19.

This chain links TRBV11-1 with TRBJ2-1, with D possibly matching TRBD2 (5 bases). Trimming pared 4 bases from V and 15 bases from J, leaving 22 bases between. The CDR3 contains 14 residues. Per the germline V gene, CDR1 is SGHAT and CDR2 is FQDESV (reference sequence). CDR3 DNA: TGTGCCAGCAGCTCCCCGGGAACCCCCCTGAAACTGTTCTTC. This translates into CASSSPGTPLKLFF.

This chain connects TRBV27 to TRBJ2-2; unclear D gene. The CDR3 has 14 amino acids. The germline CDR1 and CDR2 sequences are MNHEY and SMNVEV (reference sequence). V lost 2 bases, J lost 0 bases, and 4 bases lay in between. The CDR3 DNA reads as TGTGCCAGCAGTTTAGTCACGAACACCGGGGAGCTGTTTTTT. Amino acids: CASSLVTNTGELFF.

This clone occurred once. This sequence joins TRBV5-5 and TRBJ1-2, with D possibly TRBD1 on 6 matching bases. Germline CDR1 and CDR2: SGHKS and YYEKEE (reference sequence). Between the trimmed V and J ends, which lost 2 bases and 0 bases, there was a span of 8 bases. The CDR3 contains 14 residues. CDR3 in DNA: TGTGCCAGCAGCTTTGGACAGACTAACTATGGCTACACCTTC. It translates to CASSFGQTNYGYTF.

This sequence joins TRBV6-1 and TRBJ1-1, with D maybe TRBD1 (6 bases). V was cut by 3 bases and J by 5 bases, with 10 bases left in between. Germline assignment: CDR1 MNHNS and CDR2 SASEGT. The CDR3 sequence is 13 residues long. The CDR3 loop is CASSDRGETEAFF. The CDR3 nucleotides read TGTGCCAGCAGTGACAGGGGAGAAACTGAAGCTTTCTTT.

The chain is built from TRBV27 and TRBJ2-7, with D maybe TRBD1 (6 bases). This CDR3 comprises 13 residues. The V end was cut by 5 bases, the J end by 2 bases, with 10 bases between. CDR1 and CDR2 (germline): MNHEY, SMNVEV (reference sequence). The CDR3 protein is CASSPGATYEQYF. DNA of the CDR3: TGTGCCAGCAGTCCAGGGGCGACCTACGAGCAGTACTTC.

This chain links TRBV28 with TRBJ2-6, with no clear D. The CDR3 consists of 15 residues. V shed 2 bases and J shed 0 bases, with 5 bases lying between them. Germline loops: CDR1 MDHEN, CDR2 SYDVKM. The CDR3 bases are TGTGCCAGCAGTTTAGGAGCCTCTGGGGCCAACGTCCTGACTTTC. It encodes CASSLGASGANVLTF.

The V and J genes are TRBV10-3 and TRBJ1-1; possibly TRBD1 for D (5 bases). The length of the CDR3 is 14 residues. The V end lost 6 bases, the J end lost 0 bases, and 11 bases lay between the germline ends. Germline V lookup: CDR1 ENHRY, CDR2 SYGVKD. CDR3 loop: CAIRGEGLNTEAFF. In DNA form, the CDR3 reads TGTGCCATCAGGGGGGAGGGTCTGAACACTGAAGCTTTCTTT.

This clone has only a few counts. This same CDR3 is encoded by further DNA sequences in the sample. V usage is TRBV19 and J usage is TRBJ1-4, with 7 bases aligning to TRBD1. The CDR3 is 15 amino acids. V was clipped by 4 bases and J by 8 bases; unmatched bases: 10. In germline, CDR1 is LNHDA, CDR2 SQIVND (reference sequence). CDR3 sequence (DNA): TGTGCCAGTAGTAACCTTCGACAGGGCGGCGAAAAACTGTTTTTT. Protein: CASSNLRQGGEKLFF. Supplemented by reference TRBV19 and TRBJ1-4, the full variable domain reads DGGITQSPKYLFRKEGQNVTLSCEQNLNHDAMYWYRQDPGQGLRLIYYSQIVNDFQKGDIAEGYSVSREKKESFPLTVTSAQKNPTAFYLCASSNLRQGGEKLFFGSGTQLSVL.

The chain links TRBV11-3 to TRBJ1-1; D is unresolved. V dropped 3 bases and J dropped 0 bases, with 8 bases sitting between them. Germline CDR1 is SGHNT and CDR2 is YENEEA. The CDR3 runs to 14 residues. The CDR3 DNA reads TGTGCCAGCAGCTTGCGGGGTGTGAACACTGAAGCTTTCTTT. Translated: CASSLRGVNTEAFF.

CDR3 sequence: CASSTPAGAFF. DNA for the CDR3: TGTGCCAGCAGCACCCCGGCAGGAGCTTTCTTT. This chain links TRBV7-8 with TRBJ1-1, with D unclear. The CDR3 covers 11 residues. Trimming took 5 bases from V and 10 from J, leaving 11 bases between them. Germline V gene data show CDR1 as SGHVS and CDR2 as FQNEAQ.

The chain couples TRBV13 to TRBJ2-1; 9 bases are shared with TRBD2. This CDR3 is 15 amino acids long. After removal of 1 base from V and 9 bases from J, the junction contained 7 bases not matched to a gene. CDR1 is PRHDT, CDR2 FYEKMQ, per germline (reference sequence). This chain's CDR3 is CASSLELAGRSEQFF. The CDR3 bases are TGTGCCAGCAGCTTAGAGCTAGCGGGAAGGTCTGAGCAGTTCTTC.